This TCR beta chain was found in a study of T cell clonotyping in hematopoietic cell transplantation. CDR3 size: 15 residues. The V gene lost 5 bases and the J gene lost 3 bases, with 16 bases spanning the gap. Germline CDR1 reads MGHDK; CDR2 reads SYGVNS. This clone is classed as medium-sized. The protocol was immunoSEQ multiplex PCR, while the TCRdb copy is restricted to in-frame clones and leaves out a portion. The sample records 5,000 to 6,500 clones, about 78% being singletons. The sample in question was peripheral blood mononuclear cells, obtained 180 days after allogeneic stem cell transplant. The sequence derives from a male patient aged 70-85 years who had an allogeneic stem cell transplant from an unrelated donor, so T cells may come from the graft donor. Some clones in this sample may be carry-over from other donors' samples. This rearrangement joins TRBV25-1 to TRBJ1-1; tentatively, D is TRBD1 (6 bases). The CDR3 loop reads CASSTWDTQYTEAFF. DNA for the CDR3: TGTGCCAGCAGTACCTGGGACACCCAATACACTGAAGCTTTCTTT.